This entry features one T cell receptor (beta chain) sequence. The antigen is unknown. The CDR3 extends over 13 amino acids. Trimming shortened V by 2 bases and J by 12 bases, and 16 bases separated the two germline ends. Germline CDR1 SEHNR, CDR2 FQNEAQ (reference sequence). This entry belongs to a study of T cell responses to AZD1222 COVID-19 vaccine. Here immunoSEQ multiplex PCR was the method, and the copy in TCRdb shows in-frame clones only, minus some. The data show 150,000 to 200,000 clones, about 91% seen once. Findings and limits, study-wide: Targeting of unmutated variant regions was reportedly seen in nearly half of spike-specific TCRs.

The sequence came from an adult who received the AZD1222 COVID-19 vaccine. The genes are TRBV7-9 and TRBJ1-2; a possible D gene is TRBD1 (5 bases). The sample in question was peripheral blood, obtained 28 days after the second AZD1222 dose. DNA of the CDR3: TGTGCCAGCAGCTTACCCGCGGGGGGAATGGACACCTTC. Translating gives CASSLPAGGMDTF.